This T cell receptor (beta chain) was profiled in a study of regulatory T cells. Study-level results: Skewed V and J usage and few unique V-J pairs marked patient repertoires, most in Tregs.

Amplification used 52 TRBV primers and 13 TRBJ primers. Clones were sequenced by immunoSEQ multiplex PCR, and TCRdb holds only the in-frame ones, with some missing. This sample has 20,000 or so clones; under 95% occur once, and the top ten carry around 3.3%. The germline CDR1 and CDR2 sequences are SGHVS and FQNEAQ. This CDR3 spans 17 amino acids. Trimming stripped 1 base from V and 0 bases from J, with 15 bases between. With respect to this clone: Its antigen is undetermined.

This receptor was obtained from a child aged 2 to 10 with CD3G deficiency. Specimen: CD8+ T cells sorted from blood. The genes are TRBV7-8 and TRBJ2-5; D remains unclear. The CDR3 DNA reads as TGTGCCAGCAGCTTAGGATTGAATTCTGGAAACCAAGAGACCCAGTACTTC. Amino acid sequence: CASSLGLNSGNQETQYF.